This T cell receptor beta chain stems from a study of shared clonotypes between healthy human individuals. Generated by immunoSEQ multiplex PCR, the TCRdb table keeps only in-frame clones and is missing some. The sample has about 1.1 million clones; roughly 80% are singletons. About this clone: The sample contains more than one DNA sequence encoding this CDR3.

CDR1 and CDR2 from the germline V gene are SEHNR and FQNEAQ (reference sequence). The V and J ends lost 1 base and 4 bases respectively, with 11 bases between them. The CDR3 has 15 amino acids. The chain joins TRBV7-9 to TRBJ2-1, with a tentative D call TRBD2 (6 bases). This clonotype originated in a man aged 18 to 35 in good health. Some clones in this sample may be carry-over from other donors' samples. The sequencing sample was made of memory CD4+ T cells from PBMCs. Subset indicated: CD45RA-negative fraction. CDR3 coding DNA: TGTGCCAGCAGCTTAGTCAGCGGGCAATACAATGAGCAGTTCTTC. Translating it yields CASSLVSGQYNEQFF. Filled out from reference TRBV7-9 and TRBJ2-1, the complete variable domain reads DTGVSQNPRHKITKRGQNVTFRCDPISEHNRLYWYRQTLGQGPEFLTYFQNEAQLEKSRLLSDRFSAERPKGSFSTLEIQRTEQGDSAMYLCASSLVSGQYNEQFFGPGTRLTVL.